The clone carrying this T cell receptor (beta chain) turned up a few times. Antigen: not known. The data were obtained in a study of beta chain features in type 1 diabetes. There are 15 residues in the CDR3. Germline V gives CDR1 SGHNT, CDR2 YYREEE (reference sequence). V shed 1 base and J shed 6 bases, with 13 bases lying between them. Notes on the study in general: People with Type 1 diabetes carried modestly yet significantly shorter TCRB CDR3s in all four CD4+ subsets. Possible PCR preference for shorter templates applied equally to patients and controls.

The authors reverse transcribed all of the isolated RNA, so sequencing captured expressed TCRB transcripts. Measured with immunoSEQ multiplex PCR; TCRdb has only the in-frame clones, and not every one. The data show almost 350,000 clones, 8% seen once. The receptor's source is a woman in her late teens or twenties in good health. The material sequenced was central memory CD4+ T cells from blood. The chain employs TRBV5-4 and TRBJ2-2, with unresolved D. As DNA, the CDR3 is TGTGCCAGCAGCTTGCAATCCAGGTTTGCCGGGGAGCTGTTTTTT. Amino acid sequence: CASSLQSRFAGELFF.